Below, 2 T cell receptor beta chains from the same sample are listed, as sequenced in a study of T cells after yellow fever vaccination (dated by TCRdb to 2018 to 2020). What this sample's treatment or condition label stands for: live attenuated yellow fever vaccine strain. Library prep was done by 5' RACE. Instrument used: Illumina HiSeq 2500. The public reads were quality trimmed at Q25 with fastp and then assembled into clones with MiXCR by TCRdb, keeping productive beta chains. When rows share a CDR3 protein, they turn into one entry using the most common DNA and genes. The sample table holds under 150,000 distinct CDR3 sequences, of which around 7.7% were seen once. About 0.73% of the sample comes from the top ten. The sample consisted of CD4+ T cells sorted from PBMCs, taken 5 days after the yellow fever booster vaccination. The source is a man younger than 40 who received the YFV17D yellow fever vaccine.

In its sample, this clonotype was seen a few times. CDR3 residues: CASVPAGTGNGYTF. The CDR3 DNA follows: TGTGCCAGTGTCCCCGCCGGGACAGGGAACGGCTACACCTTC. This chain joins TRBV19 and TRBJ1-2, with TRBD1 matching 9 bases. This CDR3 is 14 amino acids long. Germline CDR1 is LNHDA and CDR2 is SQIVND (reference sequence). V trimming: 8 bases; J trimming: 8 bases; junction bases outside the gene matches: 12.

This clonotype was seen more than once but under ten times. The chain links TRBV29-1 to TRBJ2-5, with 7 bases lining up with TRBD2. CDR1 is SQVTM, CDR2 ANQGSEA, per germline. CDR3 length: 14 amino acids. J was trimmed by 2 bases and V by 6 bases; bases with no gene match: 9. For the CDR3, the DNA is TGCAGCGTGCAACCGGGACTACATCAAGAGACCCAGTACTTC. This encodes CSVQPGLHQETQYF.